Below, one T cell receptor beta chain is given with its context. Its target is not known. Only in-frame clones appear in the TCRdb table, and some are missing; sequencing was by immunoSEQ multiplex PCR. Of some 64,000 clones in the sample, 96% were seen once. This sample stems from a study of cytomegalovirus exposure and HLA in healthy donors. Background on the study: It was reported in a later analysis that the same platform had been used for the 120 or so validation repertoires as for the 666 first-cohort repertoires. Findings and caveats of the study: Usually a TCR sequence was rare, but some public TCRs were found in many donors. As was reported, the classifier diagnosed cytomegalovirus status with high specificity and sensitivity.

Source material: PBMCs. The receptor was derived from a woman under 30 in good health and CMV-seronegative.

The CDR3 here is CASSLYGYGGYTF. CDR3 coding DNA: TGTGCCAGCAGCTTGTACGGGTACGGCGGCTACACCTTC. The chain combines TRBV5-6 with TRBJ1-2; D ambiguous. The CDR3 length is 13 residues. Germline V gene data show CDR1 as SGHDT and CDR2 as YYEEEE. V shed 1 base and J shed 8 bases, with 12 bases lying between them.